The rows below give T cell receptor beta chains drawn from one sample of a study of blood T cell repertoires in COVID-19. The data were produced by immunoSEQ multiplex PCR, yet TCRdb's version contains in-frame clones alone and is incomplete. The data hold under 300,000 clones, with more than 75% observed a single time. Sequenced sample: PBMCs or T cells enriched from blood (not recorded which). All receptors come from a woman aged 60-75 years in a cohort exposed to, infected with or recovered from COVID-19 (not recorded which). Both conserved end residues are part of each CDR3. The D gene is left open where the match is weak. The size entry is marked missing in some rows and otherwise reads once, few, many or a size class.

j_gene: TRBJ2-7
d_gene: -
abundance: -
v_gene: TRBV28
CDR3nt: TGTGCCAGCAGTTTAGGCGTGAACGGGGTTTACGAGCAGTACTTC
CDR3aa: CASSLGVNGVYEQYF

j_gene: TRBJ2-1
d_gene: -
abundance: -
v_gene: TRBV15
CDR3nt: TGTGCCACCAGCAGACCACAGGCCACCTACAATGAGCAGTTCTTC
CDR3aa: CATSRPQATYNEQFF

j_gene: TRBJ2-1
d_gene: -
abundance: -
v_gene: TRBV6-5
CDR3nt: TGTGCCAGCAGTTACGACTACCAGGCCAACAATGAGCAGTTCTTC
CDR3aa: CASSYDYQANNEQFF

j_gene: TRBJ2-1
d_gene: TRBD2
abundance: -
v_gene: TRBV19
CDR3nt: TGTGCCAGTAGTATTAAGAGAGCGGGGGACTACAATGAGCAGTTCTTC
CDR3aa: CASSIKRAGDYNEQFF

j_gene: TRBJ2-3
d_gene: TRBD2
abundance: -
v_gene: TRBV30
CDR3nt: TGTGCCTGGGGTAACGGGAGGAATTCGGATACGCAGTATTTT
CDR3aa: CAWGNGRNSDTQYF

j_gene: TRBJ1-6
d_gene: TRBD1
abundance: -
v_gene: TRBV2
CDR3nt: TGTGCCAGCAGCACTGCCGGGACAGGGAATTCACCCCTCCACTTT
CDR3aa: CASSTAGTGNSPLHF

j_gene: TRBJ1-2
d_gene: -
abundance: -
v_gene: TRBV5-4
CDR3nt: TGTGCCAGCAGCCCGACAGGAACTAACTATGGCTACACCTTC
CDR3aa: CASSPTGTNYGYTF

j_gene: TRBJ2-7
d_gene: -
abundance: -
v_gene: TRBV20-1
CDR3nt: TGCAGTGCTAGTAGTCGGGGGACCTACGAGCAGTACTTC
CDR3aa: CSASSRGTYEQYF

j_gene: TRBJ2-5
d_gene: TRBD2
abundance: -
v_gene: TRBV4-2
CDR3nt: TGTGCCAGCAGCCAGAAGGGGGCTAGCGGGAGGACGGAGACCCAGTACTTC
CDR3aa: CASSQKGASGRTETQYF

j_gene: TRBJ2-7
d_gene: TRBD1
abundance: -
v_gene: TRBV28
CDR3nt: TGTGCCAGCAGTGAGTCCAGGGGGCTCAACGAGCAGTACTTC
CDR3aa: CASSESRGLNEQYF

j_gene: TRBJ1-4
d_gene: -
abundance: -
v_gene: TRBV7-2
CDR3nt: TGTGCCAGCAGCCACACAGAAAGAAGGAATAATCCTAATGAAAAACTGTTTTTT
CDR3aa: CASSHTERRNNPNEKLFF

j_gene: TRBJ2-7
d_gene: TRBD2
abundance: -
v_gene: TRBV27
CDR3nt: TGTGCCAGCAGTCGCGGGTCTCTAGCGGCTGACGAGCAGTACTTC
CDR3aa: CASSRGSLAADEQYF

j_gene: TRBJ2-1
d_gene: TRBD2
abundance: -
v_gene: TRBV5-4
CDR3nt: TGTGCCAGCAGCGGAGGACTAGCGGGAGAGGAGCAGTTCTTC
CDR3aa: CASSGGLAGEEQFF

j_gene: TRBJ2-6
d_gene: -
abundance: -
v_gene: TRBV15
CDR3nt: TGTGCCACCAGCACCGGGGACTCTGGGGCCAACGTCCTGACTTTC
CDR3aa: CATSTGDSGANVLTF

j_gene: TRBJ2-7
d_gene: TRBD1
abundance: -
v_gene: TRBV7-9
CDR3nt: TGTGCCAGCAGCTTTTCCCGCGGACAGGGGGTCCTGAACGAGCAGTACTTC
CDR3aa: CASSFSRGQGVLNEQYF

j_gene: TRBJ2-1
d_gene: -
abundance: -
v_gene: TRBV7-9
CDR3nt: TGTGCCAGCAGCCCGCCGGGGAGCTCCTACAATGAGCAGTTCTTC
CDR3aa: CASSPPGSSYNEQFF

j_gene: TRBJ2-1
d_gene: TRBD2
abundance: -
v_gene: TRBV3-1/TRBV3-2
CDR3nt: TGTGCCAGCAGCCTGAGGGCGGGAGCGACGGATGAGCAGTTCTTC
CDR3aa: CASSLRAGATDEQFF

j_gene: TRBJ1-5
d_gene: -
abundance: -
v_gene: TRBV4-2
CDR3nt: TGTGCCAGCAGACCCTTTACAGGGCTGGATCAGCCCCAGCATTTT
CDR3aa: CASRPFTGLDQPQHF

j_gene: TRBJ1-5
d_gene: -
abundance: few
v_gene: TRBV7-8
CDR3nt: TGTGCCAGCAGCTTAGGCCTAGGTATAGCAAATCAGCCCCAGCATTTT
CDR3aa: CASSLGLGIANQPQHF

j_gene: TRBJ2-1
d_gene: TRBD2
abundance: -
v_gene: TRBV4-2
CDR3nt: TGTGCCAGCAGCCAAGAAAGGCTAGCGGAATCCTACAATGAGCAGTTCTTC
CDR3aa: CASSQERLAESYNEQFF

j_gene: TRBJ1-3
d_gene: TRBD1
abundance: -
v_gene: TRBV4-2
CDR3nt: TGTGCCAGCAGCCACGGGACAGATAGAAACACCATATATTTT
CDR3aa: CASSHGTDRNTIYF

j_gene: TRBJ1-5
d_gene: TRBD1
abundance: once
v_gene: TRBV6-5
CDR3nt: TGTGCCAGCAGACACGGACAGGGGGTCCAGCCCCAGCATTTT
CDR3aa: CASRHGQGVQPQHF

j_gene: TRBJ2-7
d_gene: TRBD2
abundance: -
v_gene: TRBV4-2
CDR3nt: TGTGCCAGCAGCCAAAGCGCGCTAGCGGGAGCCGAGGTTAGGTCCGAGCAGTACTTC
CDR3aa: CASSQSALAGAEVRSEQYF

j_gene: TRBJ1-4
d_gene: -
abundance: -
v_gene: TRBV6-1
CDR3nt: TGTGCCAGCAGTGAAAAAACACGGGGTGAAAAACTGTTTTTT
CDR3aa: CASSEKTRGEKLFF

j_gene: TRBJ2-7
d_gene: TRBD1
abundance: -
v_gene: TRBV6-5
CDR3nt: TGTGCCAGCAGTTACTCCCGGACAGGGGGACCCTACGAGCAGTACTTC
CDR3aa: CASSYSRTGGPYEQYF

j_gene: TRBJ2-2
d_gene: -
abundance: -
v_gene: TRBV7-3
CDR3nt: TGTGCCAGCAGCTCTCTCACCGGGGAGCTGTTTTTT
CDR3aa: CASSSLTGELFF

j_gene: TRBJ1-1
d_gene: TRBD1
abundance: -
v_gene: TRBV7-9
CDR3nt: TGTGCCAGCAGCTCGCCAGGGGGCGCCGGCACTGAAGCTTTCTTT
CDR3aa: CASSSPGGAGTEAFF

j_gene: TRBJ1-2
d_gene: TRBD1
abundance: -
v_gene: TRBV7-9
CDR3nt: TGTGCCAGCATCCCGGACACCGGGACAGTCTATGGCTACACCTTC
CDR3aa: CASIPDTGTVYGYTF

j_gene: TRBJ2-1
d_gene: -
abundance: -
v_gene: TRBV7-7
CDR3nt: TGTGCTAGCAGCTTAGTTTACAGCACATCCTACAATGAGCAGTTCTTC
CDR3aa: CASSLVYSTSYNEQFF

j_gene: TRBJ1-2
d_gene: TRBD1
abundance: -
v_gene: TRBV4-1
CDR3nt: TGCGCCAGCAGCCCTGGGACAGGCCCTCGCTATGGCTACACCTTC
CDR3aa: CASSPGTGPRYGYTF

j_gene: TRBJ2-1
d_gene: TRBD2
abundance: -
v_gene: TRBV11-2
CDR3nt: TGTGCCAGCAGCCAGCGGGTTCGCGGGAGGTCCTACAATGAGCAGTTCTTC
CDR3aa: CASSQRVRGRSYNEQFF

j_gene: TRBJ2-1
d_gene: TRBD2
abundance: -
v_gene: TRBV24-1
CDR3nt: TGTGCCACCAGTGCCTCATCCGGGACTAGCGGGAGGAGGGGTGAGCAGTTCTTC
CDR3aa: CATSASSGTSGRRGEQFF

j_gene: TRBJ1-2
d_gene: -
abundance: -
v_gene: TRBV28
CDR3nt: TGTGCCAGCCGTGCGGGGGTCGGCTACACCTTC
CDR3aa: CASRAGVGYTF

j_gene: TRBJ2-2
d_gene: TRBD1
abundance: once
v_gene: TRBV15
CDR3nt: TGTGCCACCAGCAGAGATTTTTGGACAGGGGAAGACACCGGGGAGCTGTTTTTT
CDR3aa: CATSRDFWTGEDTGELFF

j_gene: TRBJ1-1
d_gene: -
abundance: -
v_gene: TRBV5-1
CDR3nt: TGCGCCAGCCGACTCGGACAGCCAAACACTGAAGCTTTCTTT
CDR3aa: CASRLGQPNTEAFF

j_gene: TRBJ2-5
d_gene: -
abundance: -
v_gene: TRBV6-2/TRBV6-3
CDR3nt: TGTGCCAGCAGCCCTCAAGTACCGGAAGAGACCCAGTACTTC
CDR3aa: CASSPQVPEETQYF

j_gene: TRBJ2-3
d_gene: TRBD1
abundance: -
v_gene: TRBV10-3
CDR3nt: TGTGCCATCAGTCAGGGGGCATCAGATACGCAGTATTTT
CDR3aa: CAISQGASDTQYF

j_gene: TRBJ1-6
d_gene: TRBD1
abundance: -
v_gene: TRBV27
CDR3nt: TGTGCCAGCAGTTTCTATCTACCGGGGACAGGGGGCGATTGGAATTCACCCCTCCACTTT
CDR3aa: CASSFYLPGTGGDWNSPLHF

j_gene: TRBJ2-3
d_gene: -
abundance: few
v_gene: TRBV11-2
CDR3nt: TGTGCCAGCAGCCCAAACACAGATACGCAGTATTTT
CDR3aa: CASSPNTDTQYF